This TCR beta chain was recorded in a study of shared T cell receptors in the human thymus (dated by TCRdb to the early 2020s). A note on the overall study: The study investigated the way shared, self-reactive T-cell receptor alpha chains are produced in the human thymus.

A note on this clone: Its cognate antigen has yet to be identified. No base-level quality is on record; no much larger clone is a single base apart.

Per the germline V gene, MDHEN is the CDR1 and SYDVKM is the CDR2. Including the terminal cysteine and phenylalanine, the CDR3 comprises 14 residues. The CDR3 DNA has 42 bases and is translated from base 1. Trimming removed 3 bases from V and 15 bases from J; the gene matches leave 12 bases unexplained. The method was the immunoSEQ multiplex PCR assay. The immuneACCESS repertoire file appears here via TCRdb, limited to in-frame rearrangements. These files lack a portion of the clones; in checked studies, under half of the deficit traces to unresolved V genes, and the cause of the others is not known. Recorded for this sample are over 350,000 clones; 85% to 95% of them occurred a single time. In total, the top ten clones hold 0.02% of the sample.

The source is a human donor. The specimen was thymocytes. The chain is made from TRBV28 and TRBJ2-1, with 9 middle bases fitting TRBD1. The DNA is TGTGCCAGCAGTTTCCATAAATCCGGGACAGGGAGGTTCTTC. Translation gives CASSFHKSGTGRFF. Here the CDR3 is joined to the reference TRBV28 and TRBJ2-1 genes, and the full variable domain is: DVKVTQSSRYLVKRTGEKVFLECVQDMDHENMFWYRQDPGLGLRLIYFSYDVKMKEKGDIPEGYSVSREKKERFSLILESASTNQTSMYLCASSFHKSGTGRFFGPGTRLTVL.